The 12 T cell receptor beta chains reported below all come from one sample, sequenced in a study of blood T cell repertoires in COVID-19 (dated by TCRdb to the early 2020s). Libraries were prepared through the immunoSEQ multiplex PCR assay. This is the immuneACCESS table as TCRdb keeps it, with only in-frame sequences that have V and J called. A part of the clones is gone; compared with another copy, unresolved V genes explain less than half, and the rest is unexplained. The sample data list roughly 190,000 clones, and about 80% of these were observed just once. The biggest ten clones account for around 6.9% of the sample. The sample consisted of peripheral blood. The receptors come from a man in his 60s with acute or convalescent COVID-19.

The chain uses TRBV19 and TRBJ2-7, with a weak D call TRBD2 (6 bases). Germline-derived CDR1 and CDR2 are LNHDA and SQIVND (reference sequence). CDR3 length: 16 amino acids. Deletions cut 0 bases from V and 0 bases from J, with 12 bases between. CDR3 amino acids: CASSIDRSGDSYEQYF. In DNA, the CDR3 is TGTGCCAGTAGTATAGACCGTAGCGGAGACTCCTACGAGCAGTACTTC. Complete variable domain (other parts from reference TRBV19 and TRBJ2-7): DGGITQSPKYLFRKEGQNVTLSCEQNLNHDAMYWYRQDPGQGLRLIYYSQIVNDFQKGDIAEGYSVSREKKESFPLTVTSAQKNPTAFYLCASSIDRSGDSYEQYFGPGTRLTVT.

The genes are TRBV28 and TRBJ2-5; D perhaps matches TRBD2 (6 bases). The CDR3 is 14 residues long. The germline CDR1 and CDR2 sequences are MDHEN and SYDVKM. Deletions cut 7 bases from V and 5 bases from J, with 17 bases between. In DNA form, the CDR3 reads TGTGCCAGCACTCCTACCGGACGGGGGGAGACCCAGTACTTC. Encoded protein: CASTPTGRGETQYF.

The genes are TRBV3-1 (or the pseudogene TRBV3-2) and TRBJ2-7, with 11 positions matching TRBD2. V dropped 0 bases and J dropped 5; count of bases not matched to a gene: 18. Germline-derived CDR1 and CDR2 are LGHDT and YNNKEL (reference sequence). The CDR3 has 20 amino acids. CDR3 sequence (DNA): TGTGCCAGCAGCCAAGAGGCCGGGGATTCCAATAGCGGGGGGGCCCACGAGCAGTACTTC. Translation: CASSQEAGDSNSGGAHEQYF.

The table lists this clone with a few counts. This chain connects TRBV6-5 to TRBJ1-2; 8 nucleotides align to TRBD1. CDR3 length: 13 residues. V gave up 0 bases and J gave up 6 bases; unmatched junction bases: 0. Germline V gene lookup returns CDR1 MNHEY and CDR2 SVGAGI. This chain's CDR3 is CASSYSTGDGYTF. The CDR3 region has the DNA TGTGCCAGCAGTTACTCGACAGGGGATGGCTACACCTTC.

The gene calls are TRBV5-5 and TRBJ1-5, with 7 bases identical to TRBD1. This CDR3 comprises 13 residues. J gave up 12 bases and V 4 bases, and 10 bases lay outside the gene matches. Germline CDR1 reads SGHKS; CDR2 reads YYEKEE (reference sequence). The DNA of the CDR3 is TGTGCCAGCAGCGGACAGGACAGAGCCCTCCAGCATTTT. This gives the protein CASSGQDRALQHF.

V is TRBV24-1 and J is TRBJ2-3; the match to TRBD1 covers 7 bases. V was pared by 5 bases and J by 4 bases, with 2 bases of the junction left unmatched. The CDR3 sequence is 13 residues long. In germline, CDR1 is KGHDR, CDR2 SFDVKD. CDR3 residues: CATSGTGADTQYF. The CDR3 DNA sequence: TGTGCCACCAGTGGCACAGGGGCAGATACGCAGTATTTT.

This clone was observed a few times. J is TRBJ1-5 and V is TRBV7-2; maybe TRBD1 (5 bases). The CDR3 loop spans 16 amino acids. Germline V gene lookup returns CDR1 SGHTA and CDR2 FQGNSA. Trimming removed 8 bases from V and 2 bases from J, with 19 bases in between. In DNA, the CDR3 is TGTGCCAGCCACCGGGGGAGGGGCAGTGGCAATCAGCCCCAGCATTTT. This translates into CASHRGRGSGNQPQHF. The variable domain in full, with the rest retrieved from reference TRBV7-2 and TRBJ1-5, is GAGVSQSPSNKVTEKGKDVELRCDPISGHTALYWYRQSLGQGLEFLIYFQGNSAPDKSGLPSDRFSAERTGGSVSTLTIQRTQQEDSAVYLCASHRGRGSGNQPQHFGDGTRLSIL.

This sequence joins TRBV29-1 and TRBJ1-1, with 8 nucleotides matching TRBD1. The length of the CDR3 is 11 residues. The V gene's germline CDR1 is SQVTM and CDR2 ANQGSEA. V lost 4 bases to trimming and J lost 5 bases; unmatched junction nucleotides: 0. The chain's CDR3 is CSVGQGTEAFF. As DNA, the CDR3 is TGCAGCGTTGGACAGGGGACTGAAGCTTTCTTT.

The rearrangement uses TRBV6-5 and TRBJ1-2; D is possibly TRBD1 (5 bases). Germline CDR1 reads MNHEY; CDR2 reads SVGAGI. This CDR3 spans 13 amino acids. V lost 6 bases and J lost 8, with 16 bases in between. CDR3 DNA sequence: TGTGCCAGCAGCCTCGAAGGGGTGGGAGGCTACACCTTC. It specifies CASSLEGVGGYTF.

The chain uses TRBV28 and TRBJ2-1; TRBD2 matches at 9 bases. The J segment lost 4 bases and the V segment lost 5 bases, leaving 12 bases of the junction unmatched. The CDR3 is 17 residues long. CDR1 MDHEN and CDR2 SYDVKM come from the germline V gene. In nucleotides, the CDR3 is TGTGCCAGCAGTCAACCTCAAGCGGGGGGAGGATACAATGAGCAGTTCTTC. Its translation is CASSQPQAGGGYNEQFF.

The chain combines TRBV11-2 with TRBJ2-7; possibly TRBD2 for D (6 bases). The length of the CDR3 is 17 residues. V lost 0 bases to trimming and J lost 2 bases, with 17 bases between them. The germline V gene encodes CDR1 SGHAT and CDR2 FQNNGV. The CDR3 spells CASSLDPFGGGAYEQYF. In nucleotides, the CDR3 is TGTGCCAGCAGCTTAGATCCCTTCGGGGGTGGGGCCTACGAGCAGTACTTC.

V usage is TRBV7-9 and J usage is TRBJ2-7; D call uncertain. V was pared by 1 base and J by 5 bases, with 18 bases between. This CDR3 is 16 amino acids long. Germline V gives CDR1 SEHNR, CDR2 FQNEAQ (reference sequence). CDR3: CASSLEMAAVWHEQYF. In DNA, the CDR3 is TGTGCCAGCAGCTTAGAAATGGCGGCAGTCTGGCACGAGCAGTACTTC.